These T cell receptor beta chains were read from a single sample in a study of shared clonotypes between healthy human individuals. The assay was immunoSEQ multiplex PCR, and TCRdb's table has in-frame clones only and misses some. Of 550,000 to 750,000 clones in the sample, about 95% are singletons; the top ten hold roughly 0.1%. Sequencing was performed on naive CD8+ T cells sorted from blood. These receptors were taken from a woman aged 25 to 39 in good health. Both conserved end residues are part of each CDR3. A D gene is named only where the DNA matches it firmly. Clone size, where shown, is once, few, many, or a class for clones that have expanded.

d_call	v_call	clone_size	j_call	cdr3_nt	cdr3_aa
.	TRBV29-1	.	TRBJ1-2	TGCAGCGTGGGCGGGGGCGCTAACTATGGCTACACCTTC	CSVGGGANYGYTF
.	TRBV5-6	.	TRBJ2-7	TGTGCCAGCAGCTTCGGGTCGGGGGAGCAGTACTTC	CASSFGSGEQYF
.	TRBV9	.	TRBJ1-1	TGTGCCAGCAGCGTAGGACCAACGAACACTGAAGCTTTCTTT	CASSVGPTNTEAFF
.	TRBV6-1	.	TRBJ1-2	TGTGCCAGCAGTGAATCCCTCTCCCGGGGTAATGGCTACACCTTC	CASSESLSRGNGYTF
.	TRBV7-9	.	TRBJ2-3	TGTGCCAGCAGCGCCGTTAAAACAGATACGCAGTATTTT	CASSAVKTDTQYF
.	TRBV28	once	TRBJ2-6	TGTGCCAGCAGTTTCCCATACTCTGGGGCCAACGTCCTGACTTTC	CASSFPYSGANVLTF
.	TRBV9	.	TRBJ1-6	TGTGCCAGCAGCGGCCAGACAGGAAGCTCCTATAATTCACCCCTCCACTTT	CASSGQTGSSYNSPLHF
.	TRBV29-1	.	TRBJ1-2	TGCAGCGTTGAAGAAACAACGTACTATGGCTACACCTTC	CSVEETTYYGYTF
.	TRBV5-4	.	TRBJ1-1	TGTGCCAGCAGCTTGGCGGTCCGTGGTAGAACCATGAACACTGAAGCTTTCTTT	CASSLAVRGRTMNTEAFF
.	TRBV9	.	TRBJ1-3	TGTGCCAGCAGCGTAGGACAGGTAGACTCTGGAAACACCATATATTTT	CASSVGQVDSGNTIYF
.	TRBV19	.	TRBJ2-3	TGTGCCAACCTAGGTCCCACGCTAGGAACCTACACAGATACGCAGTATTTT	CANLGPTLGTYTDTQYF
.	TRBV11-2	.	TRBJ1-2	TGTGCCAGCAGCTTTGGGACCAACTATGGCTACACCTTC	CASSFGTNYGYTF
TRBD1	TRBV10-3	.	TRBJ1-1	TGTGCCATCAGTGGGACAGGGGGCGCCGGTGGCATGAACACTGAAGCTTTCTTT	CAISGTGGAGGMNTEAFF
TRBD2	TRBV28	.	TRBJ2-2	TGTGCCAGCAGAGGACTAGCGGGAGATACTTGGGCCGGGGAGCTGTTTTTT	CASRGLAGDTWAGELFF
.	TRBV9	.	TRBJ2-3	TGTGCCAGCAGCGTAGGGCGGGGGCCAGATACGCAGTATTTT	CASSVGRGPDTQYF
.	TRBV4-1	few	TRBJ2-1	TGCGCCAGCAGCCAAGTACTCTCCTACAATGAGCAGTTCTTC	CASSQVLSYNEQFF
.	TRBV6-1	once	TRBJ2-1	TGTGCCAGCACCGTACAGGGACCTTACAATGAGCAGTTCTTC	CASTVQGPYNEQFF
TRBD1	TRBV7-9	.	TRBJ1-5	TGTGCCAGCAGTCAAGGCCTGACAGGGGGCGATGTTGGTCAGCCCCAGCATTTT	CASSQGLTGGDVGQPQHF